A single sample is the source of the 9 T cell receptor beta chains below, sequenced in a study of blood T cell repertoires in COVID-19. The protocol was immunoSEQ multiplex PCR, while the TCRdb copy is restricted to in-frame clones and leaves out a portion. The sample has fewer than 200,000 clones; roughly 80% are singletons. The sample taken for sequencing was peripheral blood. These TCRs come from a woman older than 75 with COVID-19, enrolled during active disease.

The rearrangement uses TRBV3-1 (or the pseudogene TRBV3-2) and TRBJ2-7, with 8 bases matching TRBD2. The germline V gene has CDR1 LGHDT and CDR2 YNNKEL (reference sequence). J gave up 5 bases and V 4 bases, and 13 bases lay outside the gene matches. There are 16 residues in the CDR3. The CDR3 DNA reads TGTGCCAGCAGCCCGCGCCCGGGGACTAGTGCCAACGAGCAGTACTTC. Translated, it gives CASSPRPGTSANEQYF.

The chain couples TRBV2 to TRBJ2-5; TRBD1 agrees at 9 bases. The CDR3 has 14 residues. The germline CDR1 and CDR2 sequences are SNHLY and FYNNEI. The V gene end was trimmed by 6 bases and the J gene end by 5 bases; junction bases not matched to a gene: 7. CDR3 nucleotides: TGTGCCAGCAGCCAACAGGGGGCCGGGGAGACCCAGTACTTC. Amino acids: CASSQQGAGETQYF.

As for this clone: This specimen includes other DNA sequences encoding the same CDR3. The chain employs TRBV11-2 and TRBJ1-3; D unclear. Germline V gene data show CDR1 as SGHAT and CDR2 as FQNNGV. Trimming shortened V by 3 bases and J by 4 bases, and 10 bases separated the two germline ends. The CDR3 contains 14 residues. The CDR3: CASSLSGTGNTIYF. The DNA for the CDR3 is TGTGCCAGCAGCTTGAGCGGTACCGGAAACACCATATATTTT.

The chain uses TRBV3-1 (or the pseudogene TRBV3-2) and TRBJ1-3, with D maybe TRBD1 (6 bases). Germline values: CDR1 LGHDT, CDR2 YNNKEL (reference sequence). The CDR3 covers 15 residues. Trimming removed 9 bases from V and 0 bases from J, with 15 bases in between. This chain's CDR3 is CASSYRAYSGNTIYF. CDR3 bases: TGTGCCAGTAGTTACAGGGCATACTCTGGAAACACCATATATTTT.

The chain is built from TRBV28 and TRBJ2-2; no reliable D call. The CDR3 has 15 amino acids. V was cut by 6 bases and J by 5 bases, with 16 bases left in between. Per germline, CDR1 MDHEN and CDR2 SYDVKM. The CDR3 DNA sequence: TGTGCCAGCAGCCCTCGGCTGCGGTATACCGGGGAGCTGTTTTTT. It yields the protein CASSPRLRYTGELFF.

V is TRBV15 and J is TRBJ1-2, with D possibly matching TRBD1 (5 bases). Trimming shortened V by 3 bases and J by 3 bases, and 14 bases separated the two germline ends. The CDR3 spans 15 residues. Germline V gene data show CDR1 as LNHNV and CDR2 as YYDKDF (reference sequence). This CDR3 reads CATSRHGGSDYGYTF. CDR3 bases: TGTGCCACCAGCAGGCATGGGGGGTCCGACTATGGCTACACCTTC.

The chain couples TRBV7-6 to TRBJ2-2; 14 bases line up with TRBD2. The germline V gene has CDR1 SGHVS and CDR2 FNYEAQ. V trimming: 5 bases; J trimming: 1 base; junction bases outside the gene matches: 6. CDR3 length equals 18 residues. CDR3 in amino acids: CASSPLGLAGGNTGELFF. The DNA of the CDR3 is TGTGCCAGCAGCCCTCTTGGACTAGCGGGGGGGAACACCGGGGAGCTGTTTTTT.

Details on this clone: This sample includes further DNA sequences coding for the same CDR3. The chain joins TRBV5-1 to TRBJ1-1; TRBD1 matches 10 bases. CDR1 is SGHRS and CDR2 is YFSETQ in the germline V gene. J gave up 1 base and V 3 bases, and 3 bases lay outside the gene matches. The CDR3 covers 15 residues. For the CDR3, the DNA is TGCGCCAGCAGCTCCGGACAGGGGGGGAACACTGAAGCTTTCTTT. Its protein product is CASSSGQGGNTEAFF.

The gene calls are TRBV6-1 and TRBJ2-7, with D possibly TRBD1 on 6 matching bases. The CDR3 has 16 residues. Trimming took off 3 bases at V and 3 bases at J, with 18 bases between the two ends. Germline CDR1 and CDR2: MNHNS and SASEGT. This CDR3 is CASSEPPPGVFYEQYF. The CDR3 bases are TGTGCCAGCAGTGAGCCCCCGCCAGGGGTCTTCTACGAGCAGTACTTC.